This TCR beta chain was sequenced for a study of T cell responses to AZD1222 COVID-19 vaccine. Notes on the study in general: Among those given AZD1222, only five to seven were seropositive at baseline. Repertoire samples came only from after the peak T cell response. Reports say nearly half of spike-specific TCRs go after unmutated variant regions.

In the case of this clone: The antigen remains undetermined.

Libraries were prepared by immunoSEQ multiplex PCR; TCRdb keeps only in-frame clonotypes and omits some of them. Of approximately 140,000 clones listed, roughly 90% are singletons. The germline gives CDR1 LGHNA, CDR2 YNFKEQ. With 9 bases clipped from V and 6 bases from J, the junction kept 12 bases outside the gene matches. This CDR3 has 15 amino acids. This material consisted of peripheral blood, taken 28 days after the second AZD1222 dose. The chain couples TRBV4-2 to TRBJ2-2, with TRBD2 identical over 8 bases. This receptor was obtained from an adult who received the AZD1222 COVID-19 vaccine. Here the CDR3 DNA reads TGTGCCAGTAGTGGTGGCGGGAGGTATCCCGGGGAGCTGTTTTTT. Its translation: CASSGGGRYPGELFF.